The entry that follows covers one TCR beta chain sequence. Per the study methods: Scientists estimated how many nucleated cells there were by amplifying reference gene primers. TCRdb keeps only in-frame clones here, not all; method: immunoSEQ multiplex PCR. V and J calls and clone size follow that table, whereas D and trimming were derived from the DNA. The sample lists more than 95,000 clones; nearly 90% were seen once. This entry belongs to a study of blood T cell repertoires in COVID-19. Study at large: Spain, Italy and the United States supplied samples that represented acute and convalescent COVID-19. In each case, the material was cDNA or gDNA derived from T cells, B-cell-depleted T cells, or PBMCs.

This CDR3 comprises 18 residues. Germline assignment: CDR1 MGHRA and CDR2 YSYEKL. The junction had 10 bases not matched to a gene; V was cut back by 4 bases and J by 1 base. This chain links TRBV4-1 with TRBJ2-6; 7 bases are a match to TRBD2. Sequencing was performed on peripheral blood. The TCR originated in a man in his fifties in a cohort sampled during active COVID-19. Written as DNA, the CDR3 is TGCGCCAGCAGCCCCGGCGGGAGTGGGGTATCTGGGGCCAACGTCCTGACTTTC. Protein product: CASSPGGSGVSGANVLTF.